This T cell receptor beta chain was profiled in a study of shared clonotypes between healthy human individuals. General study points: Generation of non-shared clonotypes was less probable than generation of clonotypes shared by all four donors.

Combination of CD45RO+ cells with CCR7-negative CD45RA+ TemRA cells was used for CD8 memory. CDR1 and CDR2 from the germline V gene are MNHNY and SVGAGI (reference sequence). This CDR3 contains 15 residues. Trimming took off 6 bases at V and 4 bases at J, with 19 bases between the two ends. It was at deep level that the assay was run. It was 200 to 250 ng DNA, 25,000 to 35,000 T cell genomes, that sorted-subset replicate PCRs used. Clones were sequenced by immunoSEQ multiplex PCR, and TCRdb holds only the in-frame ones, with some missing. The table shows some 95,000 clones, with under 70% occurring only once. On this clone: What it binds is unknown.

The J gene is TRBJ2-7, the V gene TRBV6-6, with TRBD2 as a possible D gene (6 bases). Sample: memory CD8+ T cells sorted from blood. The subset denotes: CD45RO+ cells pooled with CCR7-negative TemRA cells. This sequence was found in a man aged 25 to 40 in good health. The DNA for the CDR3 is TGTGCCAGCAGGGAGGGACTTGACTACTATTACGAGCAGTACTTC. The encoded protein is CASREGLDYYYEQYF.